What follows are 5 T cell receptor beta chains derived from one specimen sequenced in a study of CD8+ T cells in alopecia areata. RNA extraction was followed by reverse transcription into cDNA, which acted as the sequencing template. Assay used: immunoSEQ multiplex PCR; TCRdb lists only in-frame clones, some missing. The sample has fewer than 110,000 clones, approximately 52% seen once. The material sequenced was CD4+ T cells sorted from blood. All receptors derive from a human donor in good health.

The chain links TRBV7-2 to TRBJ2-5; 8 bases map to TRBD1. CDR3 length: 16 residues. The ends lost 1 base at V and 5 bases at J; junction bases unmatched: 9. The germline gives CDR1 SGHTA, CDR2 FQGNSA. The CDR3 sequence is CASSLGVRGPFETQYF. The DNA for the CDR3 is TGTGCCAGCAGCTTAGGGGTCAGGGGGCCCTTTGAGACCCAGTACTTC.

The CDR3 DNA sequence: TGCAGCGTCGCCACGCAGACCTACTATGGCTACACCTTC. Translating gives CSVATQTYYGYTF. This chain joins TRBV29-1 and TRBJ1-2; unclear D gene. Germline V gene sequence: CDR1 SQVTM, CDR2 ANQGSEA. The V end lost 6 bases, the J end lost 3 bases, and 14 bases lay between the germline ends. The CDR3 loop spans 13 amino acids.

This chain joins TRBV7-2 and TRBJ2-5, with D uncertain. The CDR3 consists of 11 residues. Germline V gene sequence: CDR1 SGHTA, CDR2 FQGNSA. Trimming removed 6 bases at V and 1 base at J, with 3 bases between. CDR3 residues: CASRAQETQYF. The CDR3 region has the DNA TGTGCCAGCAGGGCCCAAGAGACCCAGTACTTC.

V and J are TRBV30 and TRBJ1-2, with a tentative D call TRBD1 (5 bases). The germline gives CDR1 GTSNPN, CDR2 SVGIG (reference sequence). V lost 3 bases and J 6 bases, leaving 14 bases between the germline ends. CDR3 length: 13 residues. The CDR3 loop reads CAWSAGGWDGYTF. CDR3 nucleotide sequence: TGTGCCTGGAGCGCCGGGGGTTGGGATGGCTACACCTTC.

The V call is TRBV4-3, the J call TRBJ2-3; 9 bases match TRBD2. The CDR3 length is 15 residues. The J segment lost 1 base and the V segment lost 3 bases, leaving 2 bases of the junction unmatched. Per germline, CDR1 LGHNA and CDR2 YSLEER. CDR3 nucleotides: TGCGCCAGCAGCCAGGTAGCGGGGGGCACAGATACGCAGTATTTT. Protein: CASSQVAGGTDTQYF.